A single sample gave rise to the 14 T cell receptor beta chains below, sequenced in a study of CD8 T cells in Susac syndrome. Random hexamers were used to reverse transcribe an amount of about 0.45 to 1 ug RNA. TCRdb recomputed calls from the immunoSEQ multiplex PCR reads with MiXCR, one row per CDR3 protein. The table lists 150,000 to 200,000 distinct CDR3 sequences, roughly 93% of them singletons. Specimen: CD4+ T cells from PBMCs. The receptors come from a human donor in good health.

J is TRBJ1-2 and V is TRBV18; unclear D gene. V dropped 0 bases and J dropped 4 bases, with 9 bases sitting between them. The CDR3 runs to 14 residues. Germline loops: CDR1 KGHSH, CDR2 LQKENI. CDR3 nucleotide sequence: TGTGCCAGCTCACCACCCACAGTTCTCTATGGCTACACCTTC. Translating it yields CASSPPTVLYGYTF.

CDR3: CASSQTGLGEQYF. DNA for the CDR3: TGTGCCAGCAGCCAAACAGGTTTGGGCGAGCAGTACTTC. The rearrangement uses TRBV7-9 and TRBJ2-7, with TRBD1 as a possible D gene (5 bases). Germline values: CDR1 SEHNR, CDR2 FQNEAQ (reference sequence). Trimming removed 5 bases at V and 6 bases at J, with 14 bases between. The CDR3 is made up of 13 amino acids.

The gene calls are TRBV30 and TRBJ2-5; the D is unclear. The CDR3 runs 15 residues. CDR1 and CDR2 (germline): GTSNPN, SVGIG (reference sequence). Trimming shortened V by 2 bases and J by 1 base, and 14 bases separated the two germline ends. CDR3 in amino acids: CAWSSFGRRQETQYF. CDR3 nucleotide sequence: TGTGCCTGGAGTTCCTTCGGACGGCGCCAAGAGACCCAGTACTTC.

The V and J genes are TRBV29-1 and TRBJ1-2, with a tentative D call TRBD1 (6 bases). Germline V gene data show CDR1 as SQVTM and CDR2 as ANQGSEA. The CDR3 runs 13 residues. Trimming cost V 8 bases and J 7 bases, with 20 bases left between them. The CDR3, as DNA: TGCAGCTTTTGGGGGGACATCATGGGTGGCTACACCTTC. Its translation is CSFWGDIMGGYTF.

The table lists this clonotype with a count of one. V and J are TRBV7-9 and TRBJ2-5; D might be TRBD1 (6 bases). CDR3 size: 16 residues. Germline V gives CDR1 SEHNR, CDR2 FQNEAQ (reference sequence). V lost 5 bases and J lost 1, with 17 bases in between. CDR3 protein: CASSPSYRVGQETQYF. As DNA, the CDR3 is TGTGCCAGCAGCCCCTCTTACAGGGTCGGCCAAGAGACCCAGTACTTC. Drawing the rest from reference TRBV7-9 and TRBJ2-5, the complete variable domain is DTGVSQNPRHKITKRGQNVTFRCDPISEHNRLYWYRQTLGQGPEFLTYFQNEAQLEKSRLLSDRFSAERPKGSFSTLEIQRTEQGDSAMYLCASSPSYRVGQETQYFGPGTRLLVL.

The gene calls are TRBV5-1 and TRBJ2-7; D remains ambiguous. The V end was cut by 2 bases, the J end by 2 bases, with 11 bases between. The germline gives CDR1 SGHRS, CDR2 YFSETQ. The CDR3 consists of 14 residues. CDR3 in amino acids: CASSFSVPTYEQYF. CDR3 sequence (DNA): TGCGCCAGCAGCTTCAGCGTCCCAACCTACGAGCAGTACTTC.

V gene TRBV12-5 combines with J gene TRBJ2-1; TRBD1 aligns across 7 bases. Trimming took 5 bases from V and 7 from J; bases not matched to a gene: 2. The CDR3 contains 12 residues. Germline CDR1 and CDR2: LGHNT and FRNRAP. CDR3 sequence: CASGRTGNEQFF. CDR3 in DNA: TGTGCTAGTGGTCGGACAGGAAATGAGCAGTTCTTC.

The chain recombines TRBV11-2 with TRBJ2-7; D not resolved. V lost 2 bases to trimming and J lost 4 bases, with 12 bases between them. CDR1 and CDR2 (germline): SGHAT, FQNNGV. CDR3 length: 14 residues. The CDR3 is CASSLPQLGYEQYF. CDR3 DNA sequence: TGTGCCAGCAGCTTACCCCAGCTAGGGTACGAGCAGTACTTC.

The chain uses TRBV28 and TRBJ2-2; TRBD1 aligns across 9 bases. Germline CDR1 reads MDHEN; CDR2 reads SYDVKM. This CDR3 is 16 amino acids long. Losses at the gene ends were 5 bases for V and 6 bases for J; bases not matched to a gene: 10. The DNA of the CDR3 is TGTGCCAGCAGTACTCCCGGACAGGGGAAATCCGGGGAGCTGTTTTTT. Translation: CASSTPGQGKSGELFF.

The V call is TRBV30, the J call TRBJ1-5, with 9 bases fitting TRBD1. V shed 0 bases, J shed 11 bases, and the junction held 5 bases outside the gene matches. Looked up from germline, CDR1 is GTSNPN and CDR2 is SVGIG (reference sequence). This CDR3 has 13 residues. The CDR3 DNA reads TGTGCCTGGAGTGTACAGGGGGCGACGACCCAGCATTTT. This codes for CAWSVQGATTQHF. The complete variable domain, with remaining parts taken from reference TRBV30 and TRBJ1-5, reads SQTIHQWPATLVQPVGSPLSLECTVEGTSNPNLYWYRQAAGRGLQLLFYSVGIGQISSEVPQNLSASRPQDRQFILSSKKLLLSDSGFYLCAWSVQGATTQHFGDGTRLSIL.

J is TRBJ1-2 and V is TRBV6-1, with TRBD1 matching 10 bases. J was trimmed by 2 bases and V by 6 bases; bases with no gene match: 9. CDR1 is MNHNS and CDR2 is SASEGT in the germline V gene. The CDR3 runs to 16 residues. CDR3 region: CASSPIPGQGNYGYTF. CDR3 in DNA: TGTGCCAGCAGCCCCATTCCGGGACAGGGGAACTATGGCTACACCTTC.

The chain couples TRBV29-1 to TRBJ2-7, with D uncertain. The CDR3 totals 12 residues. V lost 2 bases to trimming and J lost 3 bases, with 8 bases between them. Per the germline V gene, CDR1 is SQVTM and CDR2 is ANQGSEA. The CDR3 is CSVENSLYEQYF. As DNA, the CDR3 is TGCAGCGTTGAAAATTCTCTCTACGAGCAGTACTTC.

The chain carries TRBV6-6 and TRBJ2-1, with a weak D call TRBD1 (6 bases). The CDR3 has 14 amino acids. V was clipped by 8 bases and J by 9 bases, with 20 bases between them. Looked up from germline, CDR1 is MNHNY and CDR2 is SVGAGI (reference sequence). The CDR3 region is CASGGRGNDGEQFF. The CDR3 coding sequence is TGTGCCAGCGGAGGTAGGGGGAACGATGGTGAGCAGTTCTTC.

This chain links TRBV29-1 with TRBJ2-5; maybe TRBD2 (6 bases). The CDR3 consists of 12 residues. The V gene's germline CDR1 is SQVTM and CDR2 ANQGSEA. Trimming took 5 bases from V and 5 from J, leaving 12 bases between them. This CDR3 reads CSVSRRVETQYF. The CDR3 coding sequence is TGCAGCGTTTCCAGGAGGGTGGAGACCCAGTACTTC.